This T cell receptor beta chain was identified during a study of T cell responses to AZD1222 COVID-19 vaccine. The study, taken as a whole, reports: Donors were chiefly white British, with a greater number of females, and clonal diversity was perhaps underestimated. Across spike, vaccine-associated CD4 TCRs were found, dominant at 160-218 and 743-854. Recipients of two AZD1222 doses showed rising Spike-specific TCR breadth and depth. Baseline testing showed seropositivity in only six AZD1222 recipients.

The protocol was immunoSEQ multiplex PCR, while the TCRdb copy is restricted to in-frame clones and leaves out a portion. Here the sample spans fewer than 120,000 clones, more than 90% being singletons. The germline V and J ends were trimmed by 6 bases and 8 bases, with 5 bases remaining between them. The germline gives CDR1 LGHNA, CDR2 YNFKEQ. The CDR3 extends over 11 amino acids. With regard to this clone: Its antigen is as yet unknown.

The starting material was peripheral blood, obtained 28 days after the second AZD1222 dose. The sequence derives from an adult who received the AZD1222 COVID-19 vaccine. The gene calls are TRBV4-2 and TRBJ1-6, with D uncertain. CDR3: CASRRDSPLHF. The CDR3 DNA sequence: TGTGCCAGCAGGAGGGATTCACCCCTCCACTTT.